This T cell receptor beta chain was sequenced in a study of identifying expanded T cells in peripheral blood. General study results and limits: Approximately two-week clone count variance significantly increased as total template count grew. About 1.2 clones differed between technical replicates, versus approximately 16 and 20 over time.

This clone came up once. Its cognate antigen is unknown. The protocol was immunoSEQ multiplex PCR, while the TCRdb copy is restricted to in-frame clones and leaves out a portion. Among about 97,000 clones, approximately 90% were seen once, and the ten largest hold roughly 15%. The clonotype originates from a person between 18 and 75 years old in good health. Sequencing was done on a sample of blood.

The CDR3 loop is CASSLGGASQPQHF. CDR3 in DNA: TGTGCCAGCAGCCTGGGGGGGGCTAGTCAGCCCCAGCATTTT. The chain has TRBV11-2 and TRBJ1-5; possibly TRBD1 for D (6 bases). Germline V gives CDR1 SGHAT, CDR2 FQNNGV. V was pared by 5 bases and J by 6 bases, with 14 bases between. The CDR3 length is 14 residues. The full variable domain, completed using reference TRBV11-2 and TRBJ1-5, is EAGVAQSPRYKIIEKRQSVAFWCNPISGHATLYWYQQILGQGPKLLIQFQNNGVVDDSQLPKDRFSAERLKGVDSTLKIQPAKLEDSAVYLCASSLGGASQPQHFGDGTRLSIL.